This TCR beta chain was identified in a study of shared T cell receptors in the human thymus. Looked up from germline, CDR1 is SGDLS and CDR2 is YYNGEE. Losses at the gene ends were 1 base for V and 2 bases for J; bases not matched to a gene: 5. The CDR3 loop spans 16 amino acids. Assay: immunoSEQ multiplex PCR; the TCRdb copy retains only in-frame clones and omits some. The data contain more than 550,000 clones, roughly 85% of them singletons. These data were also filed under a second study, of human thymus T cells. That study reports: Infants, healthy and Finnish, who were having corrective surgery for congenital heart defects served as donors. Surgeons resected thymus tissue during corrective heart surgery. The authors found apparently biased V and J gene usage in thymic and blood repertoires.

The sample comprised thymocytes. The chain has TRBV9 and TRBJ2-1, with TRBD2 matching 8 bases. The clonotype was recovered from a girl under three years old with a congenital heart defect. This CDR3 reads CASSVTGTSPYNEQFF. The DNA for the CDR3 is TGTGCCAGCAGCGTAACCGGGACTAGTCCCTACAATGAGCAGTTCTTC.